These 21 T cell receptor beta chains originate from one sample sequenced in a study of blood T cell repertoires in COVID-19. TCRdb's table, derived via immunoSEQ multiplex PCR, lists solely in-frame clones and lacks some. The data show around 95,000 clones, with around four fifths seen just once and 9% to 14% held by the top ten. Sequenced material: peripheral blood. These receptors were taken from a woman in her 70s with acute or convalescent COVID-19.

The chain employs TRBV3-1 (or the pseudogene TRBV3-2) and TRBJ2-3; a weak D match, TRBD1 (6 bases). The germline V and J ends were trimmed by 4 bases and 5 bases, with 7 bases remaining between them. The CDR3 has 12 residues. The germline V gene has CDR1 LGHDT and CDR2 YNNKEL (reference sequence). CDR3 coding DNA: TGTGCCAGCAGCCCGACAGGAGATACGCAGTATTTT. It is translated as CASSPTGDTQYF.

The CDR3 DNA reads TGTGCCAGCAGTGAAATAACGGGCTATGGCTACACCTTC. Its translation: CASSEITGYGYTF. This chain uses TRBV2 with TRBJ1-2; the D is unclear. CDR1 SNHLY and CDR2 FYNNEI come from the germline V gene. The CDR3 contains 13 residues. Deletions cut 2 bases from V and 4 bases from J, with 8 bases between. The variable domain in full, with the rest retrieved from reference TRBV2 and TRBJ1-2, is EPEVTQTPSHQVTQMGQEVILRCVPISNHLYFYWYRQILGQKVEFLVSFYNNEISEKSEIFDDQFSVERPDGSNFTLKIRSTKLEDSAMYFCASSEITGYGYTFGSGTRLTVV.

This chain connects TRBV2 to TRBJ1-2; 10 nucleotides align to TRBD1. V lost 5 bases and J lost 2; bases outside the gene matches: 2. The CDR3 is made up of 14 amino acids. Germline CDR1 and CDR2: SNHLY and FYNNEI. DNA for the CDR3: TGTGCCAGCAGTCCGGGACAGGGGAACTATGGCTACACCTTC. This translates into CASSPGQGNYGYTF.

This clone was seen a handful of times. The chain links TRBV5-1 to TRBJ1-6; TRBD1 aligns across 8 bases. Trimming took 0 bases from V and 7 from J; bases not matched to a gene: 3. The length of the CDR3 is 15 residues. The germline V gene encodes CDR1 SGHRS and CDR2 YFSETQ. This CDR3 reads CASSLETGDNSPLHF. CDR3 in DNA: TGCGCCAGCAGCTTGGAGACAGGGGACAATTCACCCCTCCACTTT.

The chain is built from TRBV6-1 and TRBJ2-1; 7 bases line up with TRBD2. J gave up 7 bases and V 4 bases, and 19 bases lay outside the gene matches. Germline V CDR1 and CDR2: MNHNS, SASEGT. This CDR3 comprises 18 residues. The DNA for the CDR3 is TGTGCCAGCAGTGTCCGTGGTCTTGCTAGCGGTATGTCGAATGAGCAGTTCTTC. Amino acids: CASSVRGLASGMSNEQFF.

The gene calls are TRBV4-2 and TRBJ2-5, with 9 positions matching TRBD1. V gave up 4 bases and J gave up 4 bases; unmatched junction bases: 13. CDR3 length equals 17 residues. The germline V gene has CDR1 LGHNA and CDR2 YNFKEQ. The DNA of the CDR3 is TGTGCCAGCAGCCCCCGCCCCGGGACAGGGCGGGGAGAGACCCAGTACTTC. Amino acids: CASSPRPGTGRGETQYF.

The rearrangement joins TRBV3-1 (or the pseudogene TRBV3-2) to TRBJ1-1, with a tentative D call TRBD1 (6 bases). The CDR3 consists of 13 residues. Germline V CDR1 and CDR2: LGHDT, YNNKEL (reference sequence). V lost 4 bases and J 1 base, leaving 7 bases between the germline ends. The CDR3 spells CASSLDRNTEAFF. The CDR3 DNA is TGTGCCAGCAGCCTGGACAGGAACACTGAAGCTTTCTTT.

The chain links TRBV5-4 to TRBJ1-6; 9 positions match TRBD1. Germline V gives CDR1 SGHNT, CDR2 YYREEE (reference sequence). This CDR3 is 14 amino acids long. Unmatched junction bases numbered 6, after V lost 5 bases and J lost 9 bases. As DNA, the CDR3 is TGTGCCAGCAGGACCGGGACAGGGTCTTCACCCCTCCACTTT. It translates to CASRTGTGSSPLHF.

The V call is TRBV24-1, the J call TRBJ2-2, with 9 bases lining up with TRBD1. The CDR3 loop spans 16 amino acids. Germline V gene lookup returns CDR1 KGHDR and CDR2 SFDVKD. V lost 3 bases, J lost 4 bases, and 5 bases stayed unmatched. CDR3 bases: TGTGCCACCAGTGATCCGGGACAGGGTGGCACCGGGGAGCTGTTTTTT. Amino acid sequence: CATSDPGQGGTGELFF.

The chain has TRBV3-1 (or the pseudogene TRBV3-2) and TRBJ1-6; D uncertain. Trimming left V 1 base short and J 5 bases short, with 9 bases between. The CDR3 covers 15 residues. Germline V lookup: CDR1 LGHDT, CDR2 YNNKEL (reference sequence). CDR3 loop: CASSQGYGNNSPLHF. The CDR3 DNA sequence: TGTGCCAGCAGCCAAGGATACGGGAATAATTCACCCCTCCACTTT.

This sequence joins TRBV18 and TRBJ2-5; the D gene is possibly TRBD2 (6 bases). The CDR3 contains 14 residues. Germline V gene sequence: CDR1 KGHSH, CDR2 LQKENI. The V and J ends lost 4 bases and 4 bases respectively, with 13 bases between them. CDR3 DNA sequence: TGTGCCAGCTCACAAACGGGAGACTCAGAGACCCAGTACTTC. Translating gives CASSQTGDSETQYF.

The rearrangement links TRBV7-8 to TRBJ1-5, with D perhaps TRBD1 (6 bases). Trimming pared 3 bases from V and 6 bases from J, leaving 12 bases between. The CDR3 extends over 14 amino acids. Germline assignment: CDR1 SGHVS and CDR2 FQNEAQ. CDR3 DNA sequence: TGTGCCAGCAGCTTCGCGGGGGGCGGTCAGCCCCAGCATTTT. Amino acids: CASSFAGGGQPQHF.

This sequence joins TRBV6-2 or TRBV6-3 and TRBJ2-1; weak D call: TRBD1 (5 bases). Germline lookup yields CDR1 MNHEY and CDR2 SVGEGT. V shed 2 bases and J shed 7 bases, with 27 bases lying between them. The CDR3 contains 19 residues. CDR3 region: CASSYLRNGHPNHRNEQFF. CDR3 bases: TGTGCCAGCAGTTACCTACGCAATGGACACCCCAATCATCGGAATGAGCAGTTCTTC.

CDR3 sequence reads: CSVALGSINQPQHF. The CDR3 nucleotides are TGCAGCGTTGCTTTAGGGAGCATCAATCAGCCCCAGCATTTT. The chain employs TRBV29-1 and TRBJ1-5, with no clear D. The V gene's germline CDR1 is SQVTM and CDR2 ANQGSEA. Trimming took off 4 bases at V and 3 bases at J, with 13 bases between the two ends. The CDR3 is made up of 14 amino acids.

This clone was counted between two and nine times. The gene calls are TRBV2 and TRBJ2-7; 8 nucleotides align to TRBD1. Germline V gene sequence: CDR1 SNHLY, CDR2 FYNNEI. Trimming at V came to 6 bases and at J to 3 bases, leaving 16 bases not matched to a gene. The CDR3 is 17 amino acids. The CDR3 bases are TGTGCCAGCAGCTATACACGGACAGGGACCACGAACTACGAGCAGTACTTC. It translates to CASSYTRTGTTNYEQYF.

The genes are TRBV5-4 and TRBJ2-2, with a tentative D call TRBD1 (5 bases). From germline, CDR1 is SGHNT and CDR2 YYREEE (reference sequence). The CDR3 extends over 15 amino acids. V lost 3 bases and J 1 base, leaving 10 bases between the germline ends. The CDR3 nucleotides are TGTGCCAGCAGCTCGATAGACAGGAACACCGGGGAGCTGTTTTTT. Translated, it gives CASSSIDRNTGELFF.

Written as DNA, the CDR3 is TGTGCCAGCACCATCCCAGGGGGCGCTGGGGCCAACGTCCTGACTTTC. Translated, it gives CASTIPGGAGANVLTF. The chain employs TRBV5-4 and TRBJ2-6, with 8 bases that match TRBD1. With V trimmed by 6 bases and J by 2 bases, 7 bases remained unmatched. This CDR3 has 16 amino acids. CDR1 and CDR2 from the germline V gene are SGHNT and YYREEE (reference sequence).

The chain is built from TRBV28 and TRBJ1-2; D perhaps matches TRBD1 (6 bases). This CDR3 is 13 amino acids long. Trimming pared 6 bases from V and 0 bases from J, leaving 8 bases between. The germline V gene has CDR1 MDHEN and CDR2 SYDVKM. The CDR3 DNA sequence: TGTGCCAGCAGGGCAGGGGCTAACTATGGCTACACCTTC. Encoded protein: CASRAGANYGYTF.

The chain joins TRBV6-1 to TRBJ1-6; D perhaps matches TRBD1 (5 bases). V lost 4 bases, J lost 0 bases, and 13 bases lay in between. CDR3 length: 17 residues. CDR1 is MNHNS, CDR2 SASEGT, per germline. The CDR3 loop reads CASSAPRASSYNSPLHF. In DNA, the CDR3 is TGTGCCAGCAGTGCCCCCAGGGCTAGCTCCTATAATTCACCCCTCCACTTT.

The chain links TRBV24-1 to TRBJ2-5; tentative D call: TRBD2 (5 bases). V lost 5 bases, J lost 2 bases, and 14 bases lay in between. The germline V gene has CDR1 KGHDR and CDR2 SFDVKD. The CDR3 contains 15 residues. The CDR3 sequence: CATSGEARVQETQYF. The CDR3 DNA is TGTGCCACCAGTGGAGAAGCGCGGGTACAAGAGACCCAGTACTTC.

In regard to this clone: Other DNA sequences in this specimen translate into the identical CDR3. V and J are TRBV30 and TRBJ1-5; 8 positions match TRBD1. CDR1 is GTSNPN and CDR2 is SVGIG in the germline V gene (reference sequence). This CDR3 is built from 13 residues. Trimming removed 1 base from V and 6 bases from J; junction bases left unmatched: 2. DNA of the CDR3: TGTGCCTGGAGTGCAGGGGGCGGTCAGCCCCAGCATTTT. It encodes CAWSAGGGQPQHF.